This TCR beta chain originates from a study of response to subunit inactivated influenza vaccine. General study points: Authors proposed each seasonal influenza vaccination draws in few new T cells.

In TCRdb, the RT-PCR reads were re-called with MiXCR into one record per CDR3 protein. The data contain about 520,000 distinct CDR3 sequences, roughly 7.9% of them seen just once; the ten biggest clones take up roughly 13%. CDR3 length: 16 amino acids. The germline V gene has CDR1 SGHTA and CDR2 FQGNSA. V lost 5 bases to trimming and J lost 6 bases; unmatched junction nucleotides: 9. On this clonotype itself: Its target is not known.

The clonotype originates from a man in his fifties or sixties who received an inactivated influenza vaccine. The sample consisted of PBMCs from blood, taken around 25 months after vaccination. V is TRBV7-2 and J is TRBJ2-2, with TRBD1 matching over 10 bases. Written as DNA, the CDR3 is TGTGCCAGCAGCCCATGGGGACAGGGGACCCCCGGGGAGCTGTTTTTT. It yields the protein CASSPWGQGTPGELFF.